This T cell receptor (beta chain) derives from a study of CD8 T cells in Susac syndrome (dated by TCRdb to the late 2010s). About the full investigation: Of the Susac syndrome patients who were sequenced, six had clinically active disease and about eight were in clinical remission. At the time of blood withdrawal, Susac syndrome patients were either therapy-naive, taking corticosteroids (with some also receiving IVIg), or on IVIg alone. The study used repertoire sequencing to test whether antigen drove CD8+ T cell activation and differentiation in Susac syndrome.

V trim: 0 bases; J trim: 7 bases; unmatched bases: 5. From cysteine to phenylalanine, the CDR3 is 15 amino acids long. The kept DNA is CDR3 alone, 45 bases in frame from the first base. The germline V gene encodes CDR1 MGHRA and CDR2 YSYEKL. Peripheral blood CD8+ and CD4+ T cells from healthy donors, Susac syndrome patients and multiple sclerosis patients were profiled by high-throughput TCR beta sequencing. Recently defined diagnostic criteria for definite or probable disease were met by the Susac syndrome patients. Bulk CD8+ and CD4+ T cells were purified by magnetic negative isolation, while CD8+ TEMRA cells were enriched using FACS. Blood was collected in EDTA tubes and processed within 24 hours, with PBMCs isolated through density gradient centrifugation. PBMCs intended for TCR sequencing were frozen in liquid nitrogen and were later thawed in a 37 degrees C water bath. The sorted or isolated CD4+, CD8+ and CD8+ TEMRA cells had a purity of 90% or higher.

A word on this clonotype: Its antigen is currently not known. Qualities for individual bases were not recorded, and no much larger clone is one base off.

RNA was extracted with the RNeasy kit and roughly 0.45 to 1 ug was reverse transcribed using random hexamers. The immunoSEQ multiplex PCR assay, which covers 54 Vbeta and 13 Jbeta segments, was used to amplify TCR beta CDR3 regions. To correct PCR amplification bias, a synthetic template baseline was used for both primer optimization and computational correction. The paper's data handling went like this. Reads were annotated to V, D and J genes according to IMGT and were analyzed with immunoSEQ Analyzer, with only productive sequences retained. To calculate clonality, Shannon entropy was normalized by log2 of the number of productive unique sequences and then subtracted from one. For each patient and control, public and private clones were evaluated within the 100 most prevalent clones. Clones were defined as Susac-specific when absent from the healthy and MS cohorts, from 1,000 to 1,100 published viral clones and from other ImmuneACCESS disease sequences. The public reads were run again by TCRdb, first through fastp at Q25 and then through MiXCR, and only productive beta chains were kept. Rows matching on CDR3 protein sequence are summarized as one entry with the most common DNA and genes. These V and J calls derive from TCRdb rather than the authors' analysis. This sample holds just over 150,000 distinct CDR3 sequences; 90% to 95% were observed only once. The top ten clones comprise 0.15% to 0.2% of the sample.

Broader findings and caveats from the paper: The number of individuals in the TCR sequencing and HLA analysis was recognized as being relatively small. The CD4+ T cell repertoire of patients with Susac syndrome showed no detectable clonal expansion.

The V gene is TRBV4-1 and the J gene is TRBJ1-4; a stretch of 7 junction bases matches TRBD1. The receptor was derived from a human donor with Susac syndrome. Sequenced: CD4+ T cells from PBMCs. CDR3 loop: CASSQEGGRGEKLFF. The nucleotide sequence is TGCGCCAGCAGCCAAGAAGGGGGCCGTGGTGAAAAACTGTTTTTT.